A selection of T cell receptor beta chains follows, all from one sample in a study of CD4+ T cells in melanoma. This table comes from immunoSEQ multiplex PCR, and its TCRdb copy is limited to in-frame clones, with some not included. The sample carries 45,000 or so clones, roughly nine tenths recorded once. What was sequenced was peripheral blood. All receptors derive from a human donor with melanoma. Each CDR3 is given with its conserved first and last residue. D genes are given only for firm matches. Expanded clones are given a class, and other clones once, few, many or no size at all.

cdr3_length: 14
clone_size: NA
j_call: TRBJ1-5
v_call: TRBV6-6
d_call: NA
cdr3_aa: CASRVGEAGQPQHF
cdr3_nt: TGTGCCAGCAGGGTGGGGGAAGCCGGTCAGCCCCAGCATTTT

cdr3_length: 15
clone_size: NA
j_call: TRBJ2-7
v_call: TRBV10-3
d_call: TRBD1
cdr3_aa: CAISESGTGRDEQYF
cdr3_nt: TGTGCCATCAGTGAGAGTGGGACAGGGAGAGACGAGCAGTACTTC

cdr3_length: 16
clone_size: NA
j_call: TRBJ2-7
v_call: TRBV21-1
d_call: NA
cdr3_aa: CASSPPQGTPLYEQYF
cdr3_nt: TGTGCCAGCAGCCCCCCGCAGGGGACACCTCTCTACGAGCAGTACTTC

cdr3_length: 13
clone_size: NA
j_call: TRBJ2-7
v_call: TRBV6-6
d_call: NA
cdr3_aa: CASSYSGDRGEYF
cdr3_nt: TGTGCCAGCAGTTACTCTGGGGACCGTGGCGAGTACTTC

cdr3_length: 15
clone_size: NA
j_call: TRBJ2-7
v_call: TRBV11-2
d_call: NA
cdr3_aa: CASSLEATVTYEQYF
cdr3_nt: TGTGCCAGCAGCTTAGAGGCGACAGTGACCTACGAGCAGTACTTC

cdr3_length: 11
clone_size: few
j_call: TRBJ1-2
v_call: TRBV6-6
d_call: NA
cdr3_aa: CASLGGYGYTF
cdr3_nt: TGTGCCAGCCTAGGGGGTTATGGCTACACCTTC

cdr3_length: 14
clone_size: NA
j_call: TRBJ2-5
v_call: TRBV14
d_call: TRBD1
cdr3_aa: CASSQDRDRKTQYF
cdr3_nt: TGTGCCAGCAGCCAAGATAGGGACAGAAAGACCCAGTACTTC

cdr3_length: 13
clone_size: few
j_call: TRBJ2-4
v_call: TRBV27
d_call: NA
cdr3_aa: CASSKQGGDIQYF
cdr3_nt: TGTGCCAGCAGTAAACAGGGAGGGGACATTCAGTACTTC

cdr3_length: 17
clone_size: NA
j_call: TRBJ1-5
v_call: TRBV19
d_call: NA
cdr3_aa: CASSIEEGFYSNQPQHF
cdr3_nt: TGTGCCAGTAGTATAGAGGAAGGATTCTATAGCAATCAGCCCCAGCATTTT

cdr3_length: 16
clone_size: NA
j_call: TRBJ1-5
v_call: TRBV7-8
d_call: NA
cdr3_aa: CASSYGERGAVQPQHF
cdr3_nt: TGTGCCAGCAGCTACGGAGAAAGAGGGGCGGTTCAGCCCCAGCATTTT

cdr3_length: 16
clone_size: NA
j_call: TRBJ2-2
v_call: TRBV7-2
d_call: TRBD2
cdr3_aa: CASSRRSGGGTGELFF
cdr3_nt: TGTGCCAGCAGCCGACGGTCGGGGGGAGGGACCGGGGAGCTGTTTTTT

cdr3_length: 14
clone_size: NA
j_call: TRBJ2-7
v_call: TRBV7-6
d_call: TRBD2
cdr3_aa: CASSPGGRAYEQYF
cdr3_nt: TGTGCCAGCAGCCCGGGGGGTAGGGCCTACGAGCAGTACTTC

cdr3_length: 16
clone_size: NA
j_call: TRBJ2-7
v_call: TRBV10-1
d_call: TRBD1
cdr3_aa: CASSESGTGKFYEQYF
cdr3_nt: TGCGCCAGCAGTGAGTCGGGGACAGGGAAGTTCTACGAGCAGTACTTC

cdr3_length: 13
clone_size: NA
j_call: TRBJ1-2
v_call: TRBV5-5
d_call: TRBD1
cdr3_aa: CASSSGGVYGYTF
cdr3_nt: TGTGCCAGCAGCTCAGGGGGGGTCTATGGCTACACCTTC

cdr3_length: 15
clone_size: NA
j_call: TRBJ2-1
v_call: TRBV13
d_call: TRBD1
cdr3_aa: CASSFSGQGDNEQFF
cdr3_nt: TGTGCCAGCAGCTTCTCGGGACAGGGCGACAATGAGCAGTTCTTC

cdr3_length: 15
clone_size: NA
j_call: TRBJ2-1
v_call: TRBV15
d_call: TRBD2
cdr3_aa: CATSRVAGAYNEQFF
cdr3_nt: TGTGCCACCAGCAGAGTGGCGGGGGCCTACAATGAGCAGTTCTTC

cdr3_length: 17
clone_size: NA
j_call: TRBJ2-3
v_call: TRBV10-3
d_call: NA
cdr3_aa: CAISELGTGLDTDTQYF
cdr3_nt: TGTGCCATCAGTGAATTAGGTACAGGGTTGGACACAGATACGCAGTATTTT

cdr3_length: 17
clone_size: NA
j_call: TRBJ2-2
v_call: TRBV2
d_call: NA
cdr3_aa: CASKSIQRVIDTGELFF
cdr3_nt: TGTGCCAGCAAAAGCATACAGCGGGTGATAGACACCGGGGAGCTGTTTTTT

cdr3_length: 14
clone_size: NA
j_call: TRBJ2-7
v_call: TRBV4-1
d_call: NA
cdr3_aa: CASSQFKGAYEQYF
cdr3_nt: TGCGCCAGCAGCCAATTTAAGGGGGCCTACGAGCAGTACTTC

cdr3_length: 15
clone_size: NA
j_call: TRBJ1-1
v_call: TRBV19
d_call: TRBD1
cdr3_aa: CASRYWDRQDTEAFF
cdr3_nt: TGTGCCAGTAGATACTGGGACAGGCAAGACACTGAAGCTTTCTTT

cdr3_length: 15
clone_size: NA
j_call: TRBJ1-1
v_call: TRBV7-9
d_call: NA
cdr3_aa: CASSLAGGVSTEAFF
cdr3_nt: TGTGCCAGCAGCTTGGCGGGGGGGGTGAGCACTGAAGCTTTCTTT

cdr3_length: 15
clone_size: NA
j_call: TRBJ2-3
v_call: TRBV28
d_call: NA
cdr3_aa: CASSLSLPGRDTQYF
cdr3_nt: TGTGCCAGCAGTTTATCACTCCCGGGGCGGGATACGCAGTATTTT

cdr3_length: 15
clone_size: NA
j_call: TRBJ2-5
v_call: TRBV5-4
d_call: TRBD1
cdr3_aa: CASSRGTGGTETQYF
cdr3_nt: TGTGCCAGCAGCCGGGGGACAGGGGGCACCGAGACCCAGTACTTC

cdr3_length: 16
clone_size: NA
j_call: TRBJ2-2
v_call: TRBV6-6
d_call: NA
cdr3_aa: CASKPPGGRMTGELFF
cdr3_nt: TGTGCCAGCAAGCCCCCAGGGGGGCGTATGACCGGGGAGCTGTTTTTT

cdr3_length: 15
clone_size: NA
j_call: TRBJ2-6
v_call: TRBV28
d_call: TRBD2
cdr3_aa: CASSRRGVGANVLTF
cdr3_nt: TGTGCCAGCAGTCGACGGGGGGTCGGGGCCAACGTCCTGACTTTC

cdr3_length: 13
clone_size: NA
j_call: TRBJ1-5
v_call: TRBV18
d_call: NA
cdr3_aa: CASFETVGQPQHF
cdr3_nt: TGTGCCAGCTTCGAGACGGTGGGTCAGCCCCAGCATTTT

cdr3_length: 15
clone_size: NA
j_call: TRBJ2-7
v_call: TRBV4-1
d_call: NA
cdr3_aa: CASSQIPQSRYEQYF
cdr3_nt: TGCGCCAGCAGCCAAATACCCCAGTCCCGATACGAGCAGTACTTC

cdr3_length: 16
clone_size: NA
j_call: TRBJ1-1
v_call: TRBV18
d_call: NA
cdr3_aa: CASSPSYGRARTEAFF
cdr3_nt: TGTGCCAGCTCACCATCCTACGGCAGGGCAAGGACTGAAGCTTTCTTT

cdr3_length: 13
clone_size: NA
j_call: TRBJ2-2
v_call: TRBV7-9
d_call: NA
cdr3_aa: CASSRLERGELFF
cdr3_nt: TGTGCCAGCAGCAGACTAGAACGCGGGGAGCTGTTTTTT

cdr3_length: 14
clone_size: NA
j_call: TRBJ2-7
v_call: TRBV5-5
d_call: NA
cdr3_aa: CASSLIGASYEQYF
cdr3_nt: TGTGCCAGCAGCTTGATAGGGGCCTCCTACGAGCAGTACTTC

cdr3_length: 14
clone_size: NA
j_call: TRBJ2-3
v_call: TRBV27
d_call: NA
cdr3_aa: CASSLTTGTDTQYF
cdr3_nt: TGTGCCAGCAGTTTAACTACCGGCACAGATACGCAGTATTTT

cdr3_length: 18
clone_size: NA
j_call: TRBJ2-1
v_call: TRBV25-1
d_call: TRBD2
cdr3_aa: CASSDWLAGGQKANEQFF
cdr3_nt: TGTGCCAGCAGTGATTGGCTAGCGGGGGGACAAAAAGCCAATGAGCAGTTCTTC

cdr3_length: 16
clone_size: NA
j_call: TRBJ2-2
v_call: TRBV29-1
d_call: TRBD1
cdr3_aa: CSVEGLGQGNTGELFF
cdr3_nt: TGCAGCGTTGAAGGACTCGGACAGGGGAACACCGGGGAGCTGTTTTTT

cdr3_length: 15
clone_size: NA
j_call: TRBJ1-3
v_call: TRBV6-1
d_call: NA
cdr3_aa: CASSEQAVAGNTIYF
cdr3_nt: TGTGCCAGCAGTGAACAGGCCGTTGCTGGAAACACCATATATTTT

cdr3_length: 15
clone_size: NA
j_call: TRBJ2-7
v_call: TRBV7-9
d_call: TRBD1
cdr3_aa: CASSLFWTGPYEQYF
cdr3_nt: TGTGCCAGCAGCTTATTTTGGACAGGTCCCTACGAGCAGTACTTC

cdr3_length: 16
clone_size: NA
j_call: TRBJ2-5
v_call: TRBV7-9
d_call: TRBD2
cdr3_aa: CASSGMTSGGQETQYF
cdr3_nt: TGTGCCAGCAGCGGAATGACTAGCGGGGGTCAAGAGACCCAGTACTTC

cdr3_length: 20
clone_size: NA
j_call: TRBJ2-1
v_call: TRBV4-1
d_call: TRBD2
cdr3_aa: CASSQLGLAGGLGGYNEQFF
cdr3_nt: TGCGCCAGCAGCCAACTCGGACTAGCGGGGGGACTGGGGGGATACAATGAGCAGTTCTTC

cdr3_length: 16
clone_size: NA
j_call: TRBJ2-7
v_call: TRBV19
d_call: NA
cdr3_aa: CASSMRPRGAAYEQYF
cdr3_nt: TGTGCCAGTAGTATGCGGCCCCGGGGGGCAGCCTACGAGCAGTACTTC

cdr3_length: 14
clone_size: NA
j_call: TRBJ1-4
v_call: TRBV5-1
d_call: NA
cdr3_aa: CASSSGTSNEKLFF
cdr3_nt: TGCGCCAGCAGCTCAGGGACTTCAAATGAAAAACTGTTTTTT

cdr3_length: 15
clone_size: NA
j_call: TRBJ2-3
v_call: TRBV28
d_call: TRBD2
cdr3_aa: CASSTIAGGTDTQYF
cdr3_nt: TGTGCCAGCAGTACCATAGCGGGGGGGACAGATACGCAGTATTTT

cdr3_length: 14
clone_size: NA
j_call: TRBJ1-1
v_call: TRBV5-1
d_call: NA
cdr3_aa: CASSLWPVNTEAFF
cdr3_nt: TGCGCCAGCAGCTTGTGGCCAGTAAACACTGAAGCTTTCTTT

cdr3_length: 13
clone_size: once
j_call: TRBJ1-2
v_call: TRBV29-1
d_call: TRBD1
cdr3_aa: CSVEGDRRGGYTF
cdr3_nt: TGCAGCGTTGAGGGGGACAGGAGGGGTGGCTACACCTTC

cdr3_length: 15
clone_size: NA
j_call: TRBJ2-1
v_call: TRBV7-7
d_call: TRBD1
cdr3_aa: CASSLGQGSDNEQFF
cdr3_nt: TGTGCTAGCAGCTTGGGACAGGGGTCGGACAATGAGCAGTTCTTC

cdr3_length: 15
clone_size: NA
j_call: TRBJ1-6
v_call: TRBV6-5
d_call: NA
cdr3_aa: CASSYDRKFGSPLHF
cdr3_nt: TGTGCCAGCAGTTACGACAGGAAGTTCGGCTCACCCCTCCACTTT

cdr3_length: 16
clone_size: NA
j_call: TRBJ1-5
v_call: TRBV9
d_call: NA
cdr3_aa: CASSVDAGASNQPQHF
cdr3_nt: TGTGCCAGCAGCGTAGATGCAGGGGCTAGCAATCAGCCCCAGCATTTT

cdr3_length: 12
clone_size: NA
j_call: TRBJ2-2
v_call: TRBV11-2
d_call: NA
cdr3_aa: CASSVGPRELFF
cdr3_nt: TGTGCCAGCAGCGTAGGGCCTCGGGAGCTGTTTTTT

cdr3_length: 14
clone_size: NA
j_call: TRBJ1-2
v_call: TRBV6-6
d_call: NA
cdr3_aa: CASSTGQGGYGYTF
cdr3_nt: TGTGCCAGCAGTACAGGGCAGGGAGGCTATGGCTACACCTTC

cdr3_length: 16
clone_size: NA
j_call: TRBJ1-1
v_call: TRBV11-2
d_call: TRBD1
cdr3_aa: CASSLAGRGRNTEAFF
cdr3_nt: TGTGCCAGCAGCTTAGCTGGTAGGGGGCGGAACACTGAAGCTTTCTTT